This paragraph reports one TCR beta chain. Only in-frame clones appear in the TCRdb table, and some are missing; sequencing was by immunoSEQ multiplex PCR. The sample yields 120,000 or so clones, around 81% seen once. The data stem from a study of blood T cell repertoires in COVID-19. As for the study in general: PBMCs, B-cell-depleted T cells, or T cells were the source of the cDNA or gDNA that made up the material.

Germline assignment: CDR1 ENHRY and CDR2 SYGVKD. The CDR3 is 15 amino acids. Trimming left V 4 bases short and J 4 bases short, with 16 bases between. Sequenced sample: peripheral blood. The genes are TRBV10-3 and TRBJ2-5, with a tentative D call TRBD2 (6 bases). The receptor was derived from a man aged 25 to 40 with COVID-19, enrolled during active disease. DNA of the CDR3: TGTGCCATCAGTGGTGCGGGGACCTTCCCAGAGACCCAGTACTTC. Translating it yields CAISGAGTFPETQYF.